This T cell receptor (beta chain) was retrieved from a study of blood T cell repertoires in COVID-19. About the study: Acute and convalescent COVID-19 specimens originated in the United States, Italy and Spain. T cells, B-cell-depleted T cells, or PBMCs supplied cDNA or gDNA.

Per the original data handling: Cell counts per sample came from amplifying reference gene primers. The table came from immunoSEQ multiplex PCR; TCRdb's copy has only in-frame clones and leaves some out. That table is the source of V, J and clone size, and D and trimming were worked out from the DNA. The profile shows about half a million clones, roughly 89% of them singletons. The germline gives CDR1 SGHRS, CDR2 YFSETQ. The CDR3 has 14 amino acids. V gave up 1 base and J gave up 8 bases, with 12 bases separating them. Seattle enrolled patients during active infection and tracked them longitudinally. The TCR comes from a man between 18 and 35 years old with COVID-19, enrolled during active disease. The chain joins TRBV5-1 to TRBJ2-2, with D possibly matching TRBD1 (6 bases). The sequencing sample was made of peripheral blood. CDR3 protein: CASSLKQGGGELFF. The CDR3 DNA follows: TGCGCCAGCAGCTTGAAACAGGGTGGAGGGGAGCTGTTTTTT.